These 30 T cell receptor beta chains came from one sample sequenced in a study of cytomegalovirus exposure and HLA in healthy donors. The PCR was carried out with 60 Vbeta primers and 13 Jbeta primers. The repertoire was sequenced with immunoSEQ multiplex PCR; TCRdb's copy has only in-frame clones and lacks some. The sample has around 88,000 clones; roughly 73% are singletons. Sequencing was done on a sample of PBMCs. The receptor source for this set is a man aged 45-65 years in good health and CMV-seropositive.

The chain has TRBV2 and TRBJ2-1, with D perhaps TRBD2 (6 bases). The germline V and J ends were trimmed by 2 bases and 7 bases, with 18 bases remaining between them. CDR1 is SNHLY and CDR2 is FYNNEI in the germline V gene. The CDR3 has 16 amino acids. CDR3 in amino acids: CASSESPGLDWNEQFF. The CDR3 bases are TGTGCCAGCAGTGAATCACCGGGACTGGATTGGAATGAGCAGTTCTTC.

The gene calls are TRBV7-9 and TRBJ1-1; perhaps TRBD1 as D (6 bases). This CDR3 is 14 amino acids long. Trimming cost V 2 bases and J 3 bases, with 10 bases left between them. Germline V gene data show CDR1 as SEHNR and CDR2 as FQNEAQ (reference sequence). In nucleotides, the CDR3 is TGTGCCAGCAGCTTACCAGGGGACCACACTGAAGCTTTCTTT. This gives the protein CASSLPGDHTEAFF.

The chain employs TRBV4-2 and TRBJ1-2; D gene ambiguous. Germline V gene lookup returns CDR1 LGHNA and CDR2 YNFKEQ. The CDR3 extends over 13 amino acids. Trimming left V 0 bases short and J 8 bases short, with 10 bases between. This CDR3 reads CASSQDPPGGYTF. In DNA form, the CDR3 reads TGTGCCAGCAGCCAAGATCCCCCGGGGGGCTACACCTTC.

This clone was counted once. The chain employs TRBV7-3 and TRBJ2-5; the match to TRBD1 covers 10 bases. Germline assignment: CDR1 SGHTA and CDR2 FQGTGA. The J segment lost 4 bases and the V segment lost 2 bases, leaving 1 base of the junction unmatched. CDR3 size: 14 residues. The CDR3 DNA reads TGTGCCAGCAGCTTAGGGGACAGGGGAGAGACCCAGTACTTC. Protein: CASSLGDRGETQYF. Filled out from reference TRBV7-3 and TRBJ2-5, the complete variable domain reads GAGVSQTPSNKVTEKGKYVELRCDPISGHTALYWYRQSLGQGPEFLIYFQGTGAADDSGLPNDRFFAVRPEGSVSTLKIQRTERGDSAVYLCASSLGDRGETQYFGPGTRLLVL.

Notes on this clone: Other DNA sequences of this sample code for an identical CDR3. This chain uses TRBV6-5 with TRBJ1-2; D might be TRBD1 (6 bases). V lost 9 bases, J lost 7 bases, and 21 bases lay in between. Germline V gives CDR1 MNHEY, CDR2 SVGAGI. This CDR3 contains 14 residues. The CDR3 sequence is CASSLKRDTSGYTF. The CDR3 coding sequence is TGTGCCAGTAGTCTTAAAAGGGACACGAGTGGCTACACCTTC.

This clone was counted between two and nine times. The V and J genes are TRBV10-3 and TRBJ1-1, with 7 bases identical to TRBD1. Germline loops: CDR1 ENHRY, CDR2 SYGVKD. The CDR3 covers 14 residues. Germline trimming cut 3 bases from V and 1 base from J; bases unmatched to any gene: 2. CDR3 residues: CAISDPGGNTEAFF. The CDR3 DNA sequence: TGTGCCATCAGTGATCCAGGGGGGAACACTGAAGCTTTCTTT.

The chain is built from TRBV9 and TRBJ2-3; 10 nucleotides line up with TRBD2. CDR3 length: 18 amino acids. After removal of 1 base from V and 2 bases from J, the junction contained 10 bases not matched to a gene. CDR1 is SGDLS, CDR2 YYNGEE, per germline. The CDR3 region has the DNA TGTGCCAGCAGCGTAAACCCCGGGACTAGCGTGAACACAGATACGCAGTATTTT. Translating gives CASSVNPGTSVNTDTQYF.

The gene calls are TRBV4-3 and TRBJ1-2; 8 positions agree with TRBD1. Per the germline V gene, CDR1 is LGHNA and CDR2 is YSLEER. The CDR3 spans 16 residues. J lost 6 bases, V lost 4 bases, and 13 bases had no gene match. The DNA of the CDR3 is TGCGCCAGCAGCCCGGGTCGTTGGACAGGGATAAATGGCTACACCTTC. Protein product: CASSPGRWTGINGYTF.

DNA of the CDR3: TGTGCCTGGAGTGTAGATCTTGGGCTCTCCTACGAGCAGTACTTC. It codes for CAWSVDLGLSYEQYF. The V and J genes are TRBV30 and TRBJ2-7; no reliable D call. Per germline, CDR1 GTSNPN and CDR2 SVGIG (reference sequence). The CDR3 extends over 15 amino acids. V gave up 0 bases and J gave up 0 bases, with 12 bases separating them.

This chain connects TRBV11-2 to TRBJ1-6; weak D call: TRBD1 (6 bases). V was trimmed by 5 bases and J by 7 bases, leaving 12 bases between them. CDR1 is SGHAT and CDR2 is FQNNGV in the germline V gene. The CDR3 loop spans 14 amino acids. Here the CDR3 DNA reads TGTGCCAGCAGCCACAGGGTAAACAATTCACCCCTCCACTTT. Its protein is CASSHRVNNSPLHF.

The chain carries TRBV30 and TRBJ1-1; D might be TRBD1 (5 bases). The V gene lost 2 bases and the J gene lost 6 bases, with 13 bases spanning the gap. The CDR3 extends over 13 amino acids. Per germline, CDR1 GTSNPN and CDR2 SVGIG (reference sequence). CDR3 nucleotide sequence: TGTGCCTGGAGTACCGCCGGGGGGGCTGAAGCTTTCTTT. It codes for CAWSTAGGAEAFF.

The rearrangement links TRBV5-1 to TRBJ2-3, with 10 bases fitting TRBD2. The trim removed 4 bases at V and 6 bases at J, leaving 5 bases unmatched. The germline gives CDR1 SGHRS, CDR2 YFSETQ. This CDR3 has 14 amino acids. CDR3 in amino acids: CASSPSGGVDTQYF. The CDR3 DNA sequence: TGCGCCAGCAGCCCGAGCGGGGGGGTGGATACGCAGTATTTT.

V gene TRBV19 combines with J gene TRBJ2-1, with 8 positions matching TRBD1. J lost 4 bases, V lost 3 bases, and 8 bases had no gene match. Germline lookup yields CDR1 LNHDA and CDR2 SQIVND (reference sequence). This CDR3 is 16 amino acids long. CDR3 residues: CASSIGWTGPYNEQFF. CDR3 nucleotides: TGTGCCAGTAGTATTGGGTGGACAGGGCCTTACAATGAGCAGTTCTTC.

This sequence joins TRBV30 and TRBJ1-2; TRBD1 might be the D (6 bases). CDR1 and CDR2 (germline): GTSNPN, SVGIG (reference sequence). Between the trimmed V and J ends, which lost 1 base and 4 bases, there was a span of 16 bases. This CDR3 is built from 15 residues. Here the CDR3 reads CAWSAGHLAPYGYTF. CDR3 DNA sequence: TGTGCCTGGAGTGCGGGACACCTAGCCCCCTATGGCTACACCTTC.

V is TRBV27 and J is TRBJ2-7; D uncertain. The ends were cut back, 0 bases at V and 5 bases at J, with 8 bases in the middle. Germline V gives CDR1 MNHEY, CDR2 SMNVEV (reference sequence). The CDR3 has 13 residues. DNA of the CDR3: TGTGCCAGCAGTTTATCTGGCACTAACGAGCAGTACTTC. Protein: CASSLSGTNEQYF.

Only a few counts were recorded for this clone. V gene TRBV5-6 combines with J gene TRBJ2-7; D might be TRBD1 (6 bases). The CDR3 covers 16 residues. Trimming removed 1 base at V and 2 bases at J, with 16 bases between. Germline loops: CDR1 SGHDT, CDR2 YYEEEE. CDR3 residues: CASSLLRGSLAYEQYF. The DNA of the CDR3 is TGTGCCAGCAGCTTGTTGAGGGGGTCGCTTGCCTACGAGCAGTACTTC. The full variable domain, with the rest looked up from reference TRBV5-6 and TRBJ2-7, is DAGVTQSPTHLIKTRGQQVTLRCSPKSGHDTVSWYQQALGQGPQFIFQYYEEEERQRGNFPDRFSGHQFPNYSSELNVNALLLGDSALYLCASSLLRGSLAYEQYFGPGTRLTVT.

This clone has only a few counts. The chain uses TRBV18 and TRBJ1-1, with TRBD1 identical over 7 bases. Per the germline V gene, CDR1 is KGHSH and CDR2 is LQKENI. The CDR3 is 12 residues long. V dropped 4 bases and J dropped 8; count of bases not matched to a gene: 4. The chain's CDR3 is CASSLSGGEAFF. Here the CDR3 DNA reads TGTGCCAGCTCACTCTCAGGGGGGGAAGCTTTCTTT.

This chain links TRBV25-1 with TRBJ2-5; 7 bases agree with TRBD1. Judging by the DNA end, TRBJ2-7 fits better; the J call may be wrong. Germline-derived CDR1 and CDR2 are MGHDK and SYGVNS. The CDR3 runs 15 residues. CDR3 nucleotides: TGTGCCAGCAGTCAAACCGGGACAGTATCCTACGAGCAGTACTTC. It specifies CASSQTGTVSYEQYF.

This chain links TRBV7-2 with TRBJ2-7, with 10 positions matching TRBD1. Germline CDR1 SGHTA, CDR2 FQGNSA. The CDR3 is 15 amino acids. V lost 6 bases to trimming and J lost 4 bases; unmatched junction nucleotides: 9. The CDR3, as DNA: TGTGCCAGCAGTCTAGACCGGGACAGGGGTTACGAGCAGTACTTC. It is translated as CASSLDRDRGYEQYF.

The chain is built from TRBV10-3 and TRBJ1-3; 12 positions agree with TRBD1. V dropped 11 bases and J dropped 4; count of bases not matched to a gene: 9. Germline V CDR1 and CDR2: ENHRY, SYGVKD. The length of the CDR3 is 15 residues. CDR3 sequence (DNA): TGTGCCGGACGGGGACAGGGGGCTCTGGGAAACACCATATATTTT. It specifies CAGRGQGALGNTIYF.

The sample holds one count of this clone. Within the sample, other DNA sequences also encode this same CDR3. This sequence joins TRBV9 and TRBJ1-2, with TRBD1 identical over 11 bases. After removal of 0 bases from V and 5 bases from J, the junction contained 3 bases not matched to a gene. This CDR3 contains 15 residues. Per germline, CDR1 SGDLS and CDR2 YYNGEE. CDR3 DNA: TGTGCCAGCAGCGTAGGAGGACAGGGGGCATATGGCTACACCTTC. Translating it yields CASSVGGQGAYGYTF.

This chain connects TRBV6-1 to TRBJ1-2; D might be TRBD1 (5 bases). Per germline, CDR1 MNHNS and CDR2 SASEGT. CDR3 size: 14 residues. V was cut by 3 bases and J by 8 bases, with 16 bases left in between. Here the CDR3 DNA reads TGTGCCAGCAGTGACAGGGCTTTGGAGATCGGCTACACCTTC. Protein product: CASSDRALEIGYTF.

This chain joins TRBV7-2 and TRBJ1-2; TRBD1 might be the D (5 bases). Germline V gene sequence: CDR1 SGHTA, CDR2 FQGNSA. The V end lost 5 bases, the J end lost 2 bases, and 12 bases lay between the germline ends. The CDR3 runs to 14 residues. DNA for the CDR3: TGTGCCAGCAGCCCGGGGGTGTCGAACTATGGCTACACCTTC. The encoded protein is CASSPGVSNYGYTF.

CDR3: CASSSGLAEQETQYF. The CDR3 DNA follows: TGTGCCAGCAGCTCGGGACTAGCGGAGCAAGAGACCCAGTACTTC. The chain links TRBV7-9 to TRBJ2-5; 11 bases agree with TRBD2. The ends lost 4 bases at V and 2 bases at J; junction bases unmatched: 3. Germline V gives CDR1 SEHNR, CDR2 FQNEAQ (reference sequence). The CDR3 has 15 residues.

This clone showed up just a few times. This chain links TRBV7-2 with TRBJ2-1; a weak D match, TRBD2 (6 bases). The CDR3 covers 17 residues. V was clipped by 3 bases and J by 1 base, with 16 bases between them. Germline CDR1 is SGHTA and CDR2 is FQGNSA. The CDR3 region has the DNA TGTGCCAGCAGCTTCAGGTCGTCCGGGACTTCCTACAATGAGCAGTTCTTC. Translating it yields CASSFRSSGTSYNEQFF.

The chain links TRBV7-9 to TRBJ1-5; TRBD1 matches 7 bases. The V gene end was trimmed by 3 bases and the J gene end by 4 bases; junction bases not matched to a gene: 9. The CDR3 runs to 16 residues. Germline V gene data show CDR1 as SEHNR and CDR2 as FQNEAQ (reference sequence). The DNA for the CDR3 is TGTGCCAGCAGCTTGGGGACAGCCCTCGGGAATCAGCCCCAGCATTTT. This gives the protein CASSLGTALGNQPQHF.

The chain employs TRBV7-2 and TRBJ1-2; the D is unclear. Per germline, CDR1 SGHTA and CDR2 FQGNSA. Between the trimmed V and J ends, which lost 6 bases and 7 bases, there was a span of 15 bases. The CDR3 sequence is 13 residues long. The CDR3 spells CASRPRAACGYTF. As DNA, the CDR3 is TGTGCCAGCAGACCCCGCGCCGCTTGTGGCTACACCTTC.

The CDR3: CAISEIQGFYGYTF. In DNA, the CDR3 is TGTGCCATCAGTGAAATACAGGGGTTCTATGGCTACACCTTC. The chain uses TRBV10-3 and TRBJ1-2; 7 bases are shared with TRBD1. The germline CDR1 and CDR2 sequences are ENHRY and SYGVKD. Trimming removed 3 bases from V and 4 bases from J; junction bases left unmatched: 5. This CDR3 contains 14 residues.

This rearrangement joins TRBV27 to TRBJ2-2; D gene ambiguous. The CDR3 covers 15 residues. From germline, CDR1 is MNHEY and CDR2 SMNVEV (reference sequence). V lost 3 bases and J 1 base, leaving 9 bases between the germline ends. The CDR3 nucleotides are TGTGCCAGCAGTTTCCGGGTTGGGAACACCGGGGAGCTGTTTTTT. Amino acid sequence: CASSFRVGNTGELFF.

The chain couples TRBV6-6 to TRBJ1-1, with unresolved D. The CDR3 runs to 14 residues. Germline V gene data show CDR1 as MNHNY and CDR2 as SVGAGI (reference sequence). Trimming left V 7 bases short and J 1 base short, with 13 bases between. CDR3 sequence reads: CASTQNERNTEAFF. The CDR3 DNA follows: TGTGCCAGCACCCAAAACGAGAGGAACACTGAAGCTTTCTTT.